Each of the 30 T cell receptor beta chains below was sequenced from the same sample in a study of regulatory T cells in long-lasting Graves disease. Building of the TCR beta libraries involved iRepertoire HTBI primers and Arm-PCR of CDR3 regions. MiXCR was run by TCRdb on the multiplex PCR reads, yielding one entry per CDR3 protein. The sample contains approximately 470,000 distinct CDR3 sequences, about a sixth of which appear only once. Time point indicated: newly diagnosed GD, antithyroid drugs for less than 3 months. Isolated PBMC RNA provided the starting material for the TCR library. The same sample was also studied in work on T cells in Graves' hyperthyroidism and ophthalmopathy.

The sample was peripheral blood mononuclear cells (PBMCs), taken at new diagnosis, from a patient treated with antithyroid drugs. The receptors were gathered from a middle-aged man with Graves disease.

This clonotype was found many times. The chain recombines TRBV5-1 with TRBJ2-7; 9 nucleotides match TRBD1. The germline V gene encodes CDR1 SGHRS and CDR2 YFSETQ. The CDR3 consists of 17 residues. With 2 bases clipped from V and 1 base from J, the junction kept 10 bases outside the gene matches. The CDR3 loop is CASSLHLPGQGSYEQYF. The CDR3 nucleotides are TGCGCCAGCAGCTTACACCTTCCCGGACAGGGGTCCTACGAGCAGTACTTC. Using reference TRBV5-1 and TRBJ2-7 for the parts outside the CDR3, the full variable domain is KAGVTQTPRYLIKTRGQQVTLSCSPISGHRSVSWYQQTPGQGLQFLFEYFSETQRNKGNFPGRFSGRQFSNSRSEMNVSTLELGDSALYLCASSLHLPGQGSYEQYFGPGTRLTVT.

V gene TRBV18 combines with J gene TRBJ2-5; 7 bases match TRBD1. CDR3 length: 15 amino acids. Trimming at V came to 1 base and at J to 4 bases, leaving 6 bases not matched to a gene. Germline-derived CDR1 and CDR2 are KGHSH and LQKENI. The CDR3 coding sequence is TGTGCCAGCTCACCACAGGGGGCGAGTCGAGAGACCCAGTACTTC. It is translated as CASSPQGASRETQYF.

This clonotype has at least ten counts. The chain recombines TRBV20-1 with TRBJ2-5; no clear D gene. CDR1 and CDR2 from the germline V gene are DFQATT and SNEGSKA (reference sequence). V lost 5 bases, J lost 1 base, and 14 bases lay in between. The length of the CDR3 is 14 residues. The CDR3, as DNA: TGCAGTGCTTACCCTGCTGTCGGCCAAGAGACCCAGTACTTC. As protein: CSAYPAVGQETQYF.

This clonotype was found many times. The V gene is TRBV7-9, the J gene TRBJ2-3; TRBD1 agrees at 7 bases. CDR1 and CDR2 (germline): SEHNR, FQNEAQ (reference sequence). Trimming took 1 base from V and 3 from J; bases not matched to a gene: 7. The CDR3 loop spans 16 amino acids. The chain's CDR3 is CASSLGQTGPTDTQYF. The CDR3 nucleotides are TGTGCCAGCAGCTTAGGGCAGACAGGGCCAACAGATACGCAGTATTTT.

This chain joins TRBV6-2 or TRBV6-3 and TRBJ2-1; 16 nucleotides line up with TRBD2. The germline V gene encodes CDR1 MNHEY and CDR2 SVGEGT. The CDR3 length is 17 residues. Losses at the gene ends were 9 bases for V and 3 bases for J; bases not matched to a gene: 8. CDR3 protein: CASAGTSGRAYYNEQFF. CDR3 in DNA: TGTGCCAGTGCCGGGACTAGCGGGAGGGCCTACTACAATGAGCAGTTCTTC.

V and J are TRBV11-2 and TRBJ2-3; the match to TRBD2 covers 12 bases. The CDR3 length is 16 residues. Looked up from germline, CDR1 is SGHAT and CDR2 is FQNNGV. V was pared by 4 bases and J by 5 bases, with 7 bases of the junction left unmatched. CDR3 nucleotides: TGTGCCAGCAGCTCCCGGACTAGCGGGGCGATAGATACGCAGTATTTT. Its translation: CASSSRTSGAIDTQYF. The full variable domain, completed using reference TRBV11-2 and TRBJ2-3, is EAGVAQSPRYKIIEKRQSVAFWCNPISGHATLYWYQQILGQGPKLLIQFQNNGVVDDSQLPKDRFSAERLKGVDSTLKIQPAKLEDSAVYLCASSSRTSGAIDTQYFGPGTRLTVL.

V usage is TRBV7-3 and J usage is TRBJ2-3; TRBD2 aligns across 7 bases. Germline CDR1 is SGHTA and CDR2 is FQGTGA. V lost 5 bases and J lost 0; bases outside the gene matches: 11. The length of the CDR3 is 17 residues. DNA for the CDR3: TGTGCCAGCAGCAGCCCAAGCGGGACCATAAGCACAGATACGCAGTATTTT. It codes for CASSSPSGTISTDTQYF.

This clonotype was counted at least ten times. The chain links TRBV2 to TRBJ2-5, with a weak D call TRBD2 (6 bases). The last part of the DNA fits TRBJ2-1 better; the J call may be wrong. The CDR3 consists of 16 residues. Germline V gene sequence: CDR1 SNHLY, CDR2 FYNNEI. The CDR3 loop reads CASSEAEGPPANEQFF. In nucleotides, the CDR3 is TGTGCCAGCAGTGAAGCGGAGGGGCCACCGGCCAATGAGCAGTTCTTC.

There are many counts of this clonotype. The chain joins TRBV7-8 to TRBJ2-2; D is unclear. CDR1 is SGHVS and CDR2 is FQNEAQ in the germline V gene. This CDR3 is 15 amino acids long. Trimming left V 1 base short and J 0 bases short, with 6 bases between. In nucleotides, the CDR3 is TGTGCCAGCAGCTTAGAGGCAACGAACACCGGGGAGCTGTTTTTT. Translating it yields CASSLEATNTGELFF.

This clonotype was observed a few times. The chain employs TRBV2 and TRBJ1-5; D is perhaps TRBD1 (5 bases). Germline lookup yields CDR1 SNHLY and CDR2 FYNNEI. V lost 1 base and J lost 4, with 11 bases in between. The CDR3 loop spans 15 amino acids. As DNA, the CDR3 is TGTGCCAGCAGTGAAGGCAGGGCTAGTAATCAGCCCCAGCATTTT. It yields the protein CASSEGRASNQPQHF.

This clonotype was found many times. This chain links TRBV11-2 with TRBJ1-5, with D possibly being TRBD1 (6 bases). Germline V lookup: CDR1 SGHAT, CDR2 FQNNGV. V dropped 6 bases and J dropped 6 bases, with 12 bases sitting between them. This CDR3 spans 13 amino acids. CDR3: CASSYGGLQPQHF. The CDR3 coding sequence is TGTGCCAGCAGTTACGGGGGGCTTCAGCCCCAGCATTTT.

This clonotype was found a few times. A much more abundant neighbour one base away suggests this may be a read error. The chain combines TRBV2 with TRBJ2-7, with D perhaps matching TRBD2 (5 bases). Germline V gene data show CDR1 as SNHLY and CDR2 as FYNNEI. CDR3 size: 13 residues. CDR3 in amino acids: CASNLEASYGQYF. Here the CDR3 DNA reads TGTGCCAGCAACCTGGAGGCTTCTTACGGGCAGTACTTC.

Many counts were recorded for this clonotype. The chain couples TRBV2 to TRBJ2-4; D unclear. Trimming removed 6 bases at V and 0 bases at J, with 9 bases between. The CDR3 consists of 14 residues. CDR1 and CDR2 (germline): SNHLY, FYNNEI. The CDR3 is CASSVTGAKNIQYF. CDR3 coding DNA: TGTGCCAGCAGCGTGACGGGAGCCAAAAACATTCAGTACTTC.

On this clonotype: Given a much more abundant clone one base away, this may be a read error. Written as DNA, the CDR3 is TGTGCCAGCAGCTTAGGGTTCGGAAAACCCCACGAGACCCAGTACTTC. Protein sequence: CASSLGFGKPHETQYF. The rearrangement links TRBV7-8 to TRBJ2-5; D is uncertain. This CDR3 region has 16 residues. Germline CDR1 and CDR2: SGHVS and FQNEAQ. Trimming pared 1 base from V and 5 bases from J, leaving 17 bases between.

This clonotype was observed a handful of times. The chain joins TRBV4-1 to TRBJ2-7, with 15 bases identical to TRBD2. Germline V gene sequence: CDR1 MGHRA, CDR2 YSYEKL. The CDR3 has 19 amino acids. V was clipped by 3 bases and J by 3 bases; unmatched bases: 12. The CDR3 DNA reads TGCGCCAGCAGCCATGAACCCGGGACTAGCGGGAGGCGTGGCTACGAGCAGTACTTC. This sequence encodes CASSHEPGTSGRRGYEQYF.

This clonotype was picked up many times. The J gene is TRBJ2-2, the V gene TRBV7-2; 7 bases fit TRBD2. CDR3 length: 18 amino acids. CDR1 and CDR2 (germline): SGHTA, FQGNSA. The V segment lost 8 bases and the J segment 6 bases; nucleotides outside the gene matches: 21. In nucleotides, the CDR3 is TGTGCCAGCGGATCACCGACTAGCATGATTCGTCCGCCCGGGGAGCTGTTTTTT. Its translation is CASGSPTSMIRPPGELFF.

The table lists this clonotype with many counts. This chain joins TRBV28 and TRBJ2-3; no definite D call. The V and J ends lost 7 bases and 1 base respectively, with 6 bases between them. The CDR3 has 12 amino acids. Germline CDR1 MDHEN, CDR2 SYDVKM. CDR3: CASIAGTDTQYF. The CDR3 DNA reads TGTGCCAGCATTGCCGGCACAGATACGCAGTATTTT. Combining the CDR3 with reference TRBV28 and TRBJ2-3 gives the whole variable domain DVKVTQSSRYLVKRTGEKVFLECVQDMDHENMFWYRQDPGLGLRLIYFSYDVKMKEKGDIPEGYSVSREKKERFSLILESASTNQTSMYLCASIAGTDTQYFGPGTRLTVL.

The sample holds many counts of this clonotype. The rearrangement uses TRBV6-1 and TRBJ1-1; D may be TRBD1 (5 bases). The V gene lost 5 bases and the J gene lost 1 base, with 14 bases spanning the gap. Per the germline V gene, CDR1 is MNHNS and CDR2 is SASEGT. This CDR3 region has 15 residues. CDR3 protein: CASSQSGTGNTEAFF. CDR3 nucleotides: TGTGCCAGCAGTCAATCCGGGACTGGGAACACTGAAGCTTTCTTT.

This clonotype has only a few counts. The J gene is TRBJ2-1, the V gene TRBV20-1; D is ambiguous. The CDR3 contains 14 residues. CDR1 is DFQATT and CDR2 is SNEGSKA in the germline V gene (reference sequence). The DNA of the CDR3 is TGCAGCCGTTCAGACTTCCGATCAATGAATGAGCAGTTCTTC. Encoded protein: CSRSDFRSMNEQFF.

The chain uses TRBV5-1 and TRBJ2-1; 11 bases match TRBD2. Looked up from germline, CDR1 is SGHRS and CDR2 is YFSETQ. This CDR3 is 19 amino acids long. V trimming: 4 bases; J trimming: 1 base; junction bases outside the gene matches: 13. The CDR3 DNA reads as TGCGCCAGCAGCCTGGGACTAGCGGCAGAGCTGGGTTCCTACAATGAGCAGTTCTTC. This sequence encodes CASSLGLAAELGSYNEQFF.

This chain connects TRBV28 to TRBJ2-2; TRBD2 matches at 13 bases. The germline V gene has CDR1 MDHEN and CDR2 SYDVKM. The CDR3 loop spans 19 amino acids. V dropped 4 bases and J dropped 3; count of bases not matched to a gene: 11. CDR3 bases: TGTGCCAGCAGTTCCCGGACTAGCGGGAGAGTGCGGTACACCGGGGAGCTGTTTTTT. As protein: CASSSRTSGRVRYTGELFF.

This clonotype was detected a few times. The CDR3: CASSPPRTGGSTGELFF. The CDR3 DNA sequence: TGTGCCAGCTCACCTCCGAGGACAGGGGGCAGCACCGGGGAGCTGTTTTTT. The chain has TRBV18 and TRBJ2-2; 11 bases line up with TRBD1. Germline values: CDR1 KGHSH, CDR2 LQKENI. The junction had 7 bases not matched to a gene; V was cut back by 3 bases and J by 4 bases. The length of the CDR3 is 17 residues.

This clonotype occurred a few times. The chain couples TRBV27 to TRBJ1-2; 7 nucleotides line up with TRBD1. Germline CDR1 reads MNHEY; CDR2 reads SMNVEV (reference sequence). Trimming cost V 4 bases and J 3 bases; bases outside gene matches: 5. This CDR3 spans 14 amino acids. The CDR3, as DNA: TGTGCCAGCAGTTCCGCCGGGACAGACTATGGCTACACCTTC. Amino acids: CASSSAGTDYGYTF.

This clonotype came up a few times. The gene calls are TRBV5-6 and TRBJ2-2; TRBD1 matches 7 bases. Germline CDR1 and CDR2: SGHDT and YYEEEE. There are 14 residues in the CDR3. The V segment lost 3 bases and the J segment 5 bases; nucleotides outside the gene matches: 4. The DNA of the CDR3 is TGTGCCAGCAGCTGGGGACAGAAGACCGGGGAGCTGTTTTTT. Translating it yields CASSWGQKTGELFF.

Ten or more counts support this clonotype. V gene TRBV30 combines with J gene TRBJ2-3; D possibly uses TRBD1 or TRBD2 (5 bases each). V was clipped by 1 base and J by 9 bases, with 14 bases between them. This CDR3 has 13 amino acids. CDR1 is GTSNPN, CDR2 SVGIG, per germline (reference sequence). For the CDR3, the DNA is TGTGCCTGGAGTGAGAGGGGTGGAGACACGCAGTATTTT. It codes for CAWSERGGDTQYF.

CDR3 bases: TGTGCCAGCAGCCTTCTGACAGCCCGACTAACGAACACCGGGGAGCTGTTTTTT. Its protein product is CASSLLTARLTNTGELFF. The J gene is TRBJ2-2, the V gene TRBV3-1, with D perhaps TRBD1 or TRBD2 (5 bases each). V gave up 4 bases and J gave up 0 bases, with 18 bases separating them. This CDR3 contains 18 residues. Germline CDR1 and CDR2: LGHDT and YNNKEL (reference sequence). Looking up the rest from reference TRBV3-1 and TRBJ2-2 gives the full variable domain: DTAVSQTPKYLVTQMGNDKSIKCEQNLGHDTMYWYKQDSKKFLKIMFSYNNKELIINETVPNRFSPKSPDKAHLNLHINSLELGDSAVYFCASSLLTARLTNTGELFFGEGSRLTVL.

This clonotype appeared many times. This rearrangement joins TRBV28 to TRBJ1-1; D remains unclear. Germline V gene data show CDR1 as MDHEN and CDR2 as SYDVKM. This CDR3 has 15 residues. Between the trimmed V and J ends, which lost 7 bases and 3 bases, there was a span of 18 bases. The CDR3 nucleotides read TGTGCCAGCAATCAGTCAGGTGGCGATGACACTGAAGCTTTCTTT. Residues: CASNQSGGDDTEAFF.

This CDR3 is CASSEGYTEAFF. The CDR3 DNA is TGTGCCAGCAGTGAGGGTTACACTGAAGCTTTCTTT. This sequence joins TRBV28 and TRBJ2-3; D unresolved. TRBJ1-1 explains the end of the DNA better; the J call may be wrong. The germline gives CDR1 MDHEN, CDR2 SYDVKM. This CDR3 is 12 amino acids long.

This chain uses TRBV6-1 with TRBJ1-5, with 8 bases that match TRBD1. Per germline, CDR1 MNHNS and CDR2 SASEGT. The CDR3 covers 16 residues. The V segment lost 7 bases and the J segment 4 bases; nucleotides outside the gene matches: 12. The CDR3 loop is CASTTGTGFGNQPQHF. CDR3 DNA: TGTGCCAGCACTACCGGGACAGGCTTTGGAAATCAGCCCCAGCATTTT.

This clonotype came up a few times. The chain links TRBV7-9 to TRBJ2-1; 8 bases map to TRBD1. V was pared by 5 bases and J by 6 bases, with 9 bases of the junction left unmatched. Per the germline V gene, CDR1 is SEHNR and CDR2 is FQNEAQ (reference sequence). This CDR3 is built from 15 residues. CDR3 coding DNA: TGTGCCAGCAGCCCAGTCGACAGGGGTGCCAATGAGCAGTTCTTC. Translated: CASSPVDRGANEQFF.